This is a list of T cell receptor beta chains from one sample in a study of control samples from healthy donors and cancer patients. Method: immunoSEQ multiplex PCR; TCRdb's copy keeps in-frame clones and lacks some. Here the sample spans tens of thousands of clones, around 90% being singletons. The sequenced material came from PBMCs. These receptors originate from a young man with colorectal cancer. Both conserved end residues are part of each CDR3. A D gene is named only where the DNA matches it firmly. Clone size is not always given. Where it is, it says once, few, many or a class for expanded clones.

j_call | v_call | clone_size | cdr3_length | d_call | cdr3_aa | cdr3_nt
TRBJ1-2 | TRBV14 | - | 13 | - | CASSPPGGGGYTF | TGTGCCAGCAGCCCTCCGGGGGGCGGTGGCTACACCTTC
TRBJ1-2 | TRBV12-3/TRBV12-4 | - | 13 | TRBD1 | CASSDPGQGGFVF | TGTGCCAGCAGCGATCCGGGACAGGGAGGCTTTGTCTTC
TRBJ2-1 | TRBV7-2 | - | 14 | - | CASSPPPPYNEQFF | TGTGCCAGCAGCCCCCCCCCGCCGTACAATGAGCAGTTCTTC
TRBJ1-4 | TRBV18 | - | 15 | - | CASSPLALANEKLFF | TGTGCCAGCTCACCATTGGCATTGGCTAATGAAAAACTGTTTTTT
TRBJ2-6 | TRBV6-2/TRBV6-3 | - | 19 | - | CASSYEDSPSPSGANVLTF | TGTGCCAGCAGTTACGAGGACAGCCCTTCCCCATCTGGGGCCAACGTCCTGACTTTC
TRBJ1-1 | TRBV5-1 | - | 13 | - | CASSRDGGLQAFF | TGCGCCAGCAGCCGCGACGGAGGTTTACAAGCTTTCTTT
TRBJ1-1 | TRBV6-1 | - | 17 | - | CASSEARGGSSWTEAFF | TGTGCCAGCAGTGAAGCGCGCGGGGGTTCATCTTGGACTGAAGCTTTCTTT
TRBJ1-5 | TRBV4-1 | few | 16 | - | CASSQVLRAMHQPQHF | TGCGCCAGCAGCCAAGTACTCAGAGCTATGCATCAGCCCCAGCATTTT
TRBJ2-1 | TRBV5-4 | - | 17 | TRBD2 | CASSPGTSGGLGNEQFF | TGTGCCAGCAGCCCGGGGACTAGCGGGGGACTAGGGAATGAGCAGTTCTTC
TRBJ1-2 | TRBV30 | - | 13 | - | CAWSEAIVASYTF | TGTGCCTGGAGTGAGGCGATCGTGGCGAGCTACACCTTC
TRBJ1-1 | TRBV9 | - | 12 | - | CASSPSNNLAFF | TGTGCCAGCAGCCCCTCGAATAACCTAGCTTTCTTT